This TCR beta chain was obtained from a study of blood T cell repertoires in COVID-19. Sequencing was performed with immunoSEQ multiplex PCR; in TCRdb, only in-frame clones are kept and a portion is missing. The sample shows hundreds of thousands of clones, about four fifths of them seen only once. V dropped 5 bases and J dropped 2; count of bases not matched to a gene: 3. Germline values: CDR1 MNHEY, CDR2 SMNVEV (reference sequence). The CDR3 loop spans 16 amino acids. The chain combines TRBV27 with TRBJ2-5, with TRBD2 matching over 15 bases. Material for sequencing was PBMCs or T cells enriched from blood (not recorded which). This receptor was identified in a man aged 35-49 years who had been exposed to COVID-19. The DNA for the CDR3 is TGTGCCAGCAGTCCTGGACTAGCGGGAGGGCAAGAGACCCAGTACTTC. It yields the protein CASSPGLAGGQETQYF.